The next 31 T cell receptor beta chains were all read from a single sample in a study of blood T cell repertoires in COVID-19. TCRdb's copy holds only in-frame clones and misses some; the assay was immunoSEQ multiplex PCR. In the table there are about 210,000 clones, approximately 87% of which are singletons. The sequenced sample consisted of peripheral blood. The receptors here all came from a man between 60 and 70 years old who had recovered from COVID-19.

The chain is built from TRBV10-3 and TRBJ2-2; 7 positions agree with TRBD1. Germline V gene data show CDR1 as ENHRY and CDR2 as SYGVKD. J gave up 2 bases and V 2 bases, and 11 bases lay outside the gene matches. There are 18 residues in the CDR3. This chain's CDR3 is CAISERSGQPLNTGELFF. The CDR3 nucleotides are TGTGCCATCAGTGAGCGGTCGGGACAGCCACTTAACACCGGGGAGCTGTTTTTT.

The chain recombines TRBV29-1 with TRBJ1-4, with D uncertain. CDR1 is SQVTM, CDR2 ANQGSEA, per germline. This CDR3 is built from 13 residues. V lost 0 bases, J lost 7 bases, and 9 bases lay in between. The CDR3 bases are TGCAGCGTTGAAGATCGTTCGGGTGAAAAACTGTTTTTT. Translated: CSVEDRSGEKLFF. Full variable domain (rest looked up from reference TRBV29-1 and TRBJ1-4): SAVISQKPSRDICQRGTSLTIQCQVDSQVTMMFWYRQQPGQSLTLIATANQGSEATYESGFVIDKFPISRPNLTFSTLTVSNMSPEDSSIYLCSVEDRSGEKLFFGSGTQLSVL.

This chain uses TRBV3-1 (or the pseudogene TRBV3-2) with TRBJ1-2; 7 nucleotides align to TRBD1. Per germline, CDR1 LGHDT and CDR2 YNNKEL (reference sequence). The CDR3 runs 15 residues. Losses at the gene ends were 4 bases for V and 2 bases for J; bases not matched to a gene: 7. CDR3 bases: TGTGCCAGCAGCCCTACCCAGGACAGGAACTATGGCTACACCTTC. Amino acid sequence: CASSPTQDRNYGYTF.

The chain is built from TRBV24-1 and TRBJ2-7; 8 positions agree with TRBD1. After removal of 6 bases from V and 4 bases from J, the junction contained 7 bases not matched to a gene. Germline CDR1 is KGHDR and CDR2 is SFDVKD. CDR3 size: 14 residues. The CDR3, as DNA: TGTGCCACCAGTCGGTCAGGGGGCGCGTACGAGCAGTACTTC. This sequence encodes CATSRSGGAYEQYF.

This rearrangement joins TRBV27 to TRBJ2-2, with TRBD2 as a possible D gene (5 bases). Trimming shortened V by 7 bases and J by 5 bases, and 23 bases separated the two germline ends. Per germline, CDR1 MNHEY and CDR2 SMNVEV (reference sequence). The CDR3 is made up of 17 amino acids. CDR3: CASTARSGIDSTGELFF. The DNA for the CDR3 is TGTGCCAGCACCGCGCGATCGGGGATTGATAGTACCGGGGAGCTGTTTTTT.

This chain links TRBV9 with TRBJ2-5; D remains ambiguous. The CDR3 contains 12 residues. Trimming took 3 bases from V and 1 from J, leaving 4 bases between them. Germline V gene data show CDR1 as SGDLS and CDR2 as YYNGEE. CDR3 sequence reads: CASSGSQETQYF. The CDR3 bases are TGTGCCAGCAGCGGGAGCCAAGAGACCCAGTACTTC.

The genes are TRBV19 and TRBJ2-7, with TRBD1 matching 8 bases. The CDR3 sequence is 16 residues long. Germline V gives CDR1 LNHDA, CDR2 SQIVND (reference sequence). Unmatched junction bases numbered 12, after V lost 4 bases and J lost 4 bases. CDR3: CASSTSRTGNFYEQYF. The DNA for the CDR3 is TGTGCCAGTAGTACCTCCCGGACAGGGAATTTTTACGAGCAGTACTTC.

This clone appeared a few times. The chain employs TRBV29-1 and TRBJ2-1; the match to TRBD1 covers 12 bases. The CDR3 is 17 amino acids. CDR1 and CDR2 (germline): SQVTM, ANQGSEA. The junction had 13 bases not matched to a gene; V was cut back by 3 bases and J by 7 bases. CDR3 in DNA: TGCAGCGTTGATACCCGGGACAGGGGGCCTTTTCTAAATGAGCAGTTCTTC. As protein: CSVDTRDRGPFLNEQFF.

The CDR3 protein is CASSPGGSYGYTF. Written as DNA, the CDR3 is TGTGCCAGCAGCCCAGGGGGCTCCTATGGCTACACCTTC. The chain uses TRBV12-3 or TRBV12-4 and TRBJ1-2, with TRBD1 identical over 8 bases. V shed 6 bases and J 4 bases; nucleotides not matched to a gene: 4. The length of the CDR3 is 13 residues.

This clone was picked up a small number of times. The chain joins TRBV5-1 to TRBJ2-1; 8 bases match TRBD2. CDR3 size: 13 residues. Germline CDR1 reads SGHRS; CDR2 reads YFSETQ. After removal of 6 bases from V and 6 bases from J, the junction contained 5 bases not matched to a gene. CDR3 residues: CASNSGTSNEQFF. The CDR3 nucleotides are TGCGCCAGCAACTCCGGGACTAGCAATGAGCAGTTCTTC.

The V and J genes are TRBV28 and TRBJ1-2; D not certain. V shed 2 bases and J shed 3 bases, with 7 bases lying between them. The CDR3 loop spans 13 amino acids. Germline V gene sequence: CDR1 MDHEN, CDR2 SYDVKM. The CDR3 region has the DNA TGTGCCAGCAGTTTACCCCAGTACTATGGCTACACCTTC. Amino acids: CASSLPQYYGYTF.

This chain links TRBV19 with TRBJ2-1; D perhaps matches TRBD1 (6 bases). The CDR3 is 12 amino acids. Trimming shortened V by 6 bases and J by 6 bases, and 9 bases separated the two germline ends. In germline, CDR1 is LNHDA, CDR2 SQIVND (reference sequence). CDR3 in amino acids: CASSTGINEQFF. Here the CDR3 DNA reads TGTGCCAGTAGCACAGGGATCAATGAGCAGTTCTTC.

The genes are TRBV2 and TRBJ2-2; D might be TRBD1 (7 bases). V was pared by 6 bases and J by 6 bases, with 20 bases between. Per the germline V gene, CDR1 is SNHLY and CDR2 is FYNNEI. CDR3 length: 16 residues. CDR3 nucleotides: TGTGCCAGCAGGGCTGGGCGGCAGGGGGGATCCGGGGAGCTGTTTTTT. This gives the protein CASRAGRQGGSGELFF.

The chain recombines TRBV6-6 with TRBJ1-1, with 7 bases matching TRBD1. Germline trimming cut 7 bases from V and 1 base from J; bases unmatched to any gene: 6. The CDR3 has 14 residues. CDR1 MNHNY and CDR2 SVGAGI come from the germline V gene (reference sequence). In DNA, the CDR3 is TGTGCCAGCAACCAGGGGGGCACGAACACTGAAGCTTTCTTT. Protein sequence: CASNQGGTNTEAFF.

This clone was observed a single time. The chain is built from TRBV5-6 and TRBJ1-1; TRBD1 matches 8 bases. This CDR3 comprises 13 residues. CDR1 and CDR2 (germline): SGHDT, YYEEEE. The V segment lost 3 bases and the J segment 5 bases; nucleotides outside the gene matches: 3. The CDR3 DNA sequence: TGTGCCAGCAGCTCGACAGGGGTAACTGAAGCTTTCTTT. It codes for CASSSTGVTEAFF.

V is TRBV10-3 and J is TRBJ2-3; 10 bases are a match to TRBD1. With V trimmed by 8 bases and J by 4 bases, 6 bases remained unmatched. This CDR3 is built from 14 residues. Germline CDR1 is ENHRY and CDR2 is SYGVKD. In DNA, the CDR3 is TGTGCCATCGCCCCCGGGACAGGGGCAGATACGCAGTATTTT. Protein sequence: CAIAPGTGADTQYF.

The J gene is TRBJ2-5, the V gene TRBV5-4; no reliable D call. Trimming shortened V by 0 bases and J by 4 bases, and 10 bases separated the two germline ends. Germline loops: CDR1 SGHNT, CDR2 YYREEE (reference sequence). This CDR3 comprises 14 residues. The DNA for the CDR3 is TGTGCCAGCAGCTTGGACAGTTGGTCAGAGACCCAGTACTTC. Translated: CASSLDSWSETQYF.

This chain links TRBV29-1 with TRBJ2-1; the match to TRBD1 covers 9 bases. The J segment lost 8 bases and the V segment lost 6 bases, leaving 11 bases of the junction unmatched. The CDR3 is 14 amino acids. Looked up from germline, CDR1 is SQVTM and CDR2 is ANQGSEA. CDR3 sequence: CSVSTGGSSHEQFF. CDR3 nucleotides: TGCAGCGTGTCCACAGGGGGCTCGAGCCATGAGCAGTTCTTC.

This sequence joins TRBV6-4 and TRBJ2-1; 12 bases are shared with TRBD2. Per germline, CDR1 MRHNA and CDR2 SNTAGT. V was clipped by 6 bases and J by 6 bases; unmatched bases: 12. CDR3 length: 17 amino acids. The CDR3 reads CASSSASGGAPSNEQFF. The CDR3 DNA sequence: TGTGCCAGCAGCTCGGCTAGCGGGGGGGCACCATCCAATGAGCAGTTCTTC.

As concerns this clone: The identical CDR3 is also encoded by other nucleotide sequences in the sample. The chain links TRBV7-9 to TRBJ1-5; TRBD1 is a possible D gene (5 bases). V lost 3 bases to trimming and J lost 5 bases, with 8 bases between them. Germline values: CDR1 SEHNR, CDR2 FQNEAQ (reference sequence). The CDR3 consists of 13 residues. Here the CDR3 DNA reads TGTGCCAGCAGCTTGACGGGGGATCAGCCCCAGCATTTT. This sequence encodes CASSLTGDQPQHF.

DNA of the CDR3: TGTGCCAGCACCTTAAAGGGGCTGAACACTGAAGCTTTCTTT. This codes for CASTLKGLNTEAFF. The V call is TRBV3-1 (or the pseudogene TRBV3-2), the J call TRBJ1-1, with D tentatively TRBD1 (5 bases). This CDR3 contains 14 residues. In germline, CDR1 is LGHDT, CDR2 YNNKEL (reference sequence). The V and J ends lost 7 bases and 0 bases respectively, with 12 bases between them.

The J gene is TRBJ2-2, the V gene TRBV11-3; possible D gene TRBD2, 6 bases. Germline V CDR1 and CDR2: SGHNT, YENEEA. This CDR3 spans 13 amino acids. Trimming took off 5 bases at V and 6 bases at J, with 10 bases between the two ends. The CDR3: CASSASGPGELFF. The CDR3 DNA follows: TGTGCCAGCAGCGCAAGCGGGCCCGGGGAGCTGTTTTTT.

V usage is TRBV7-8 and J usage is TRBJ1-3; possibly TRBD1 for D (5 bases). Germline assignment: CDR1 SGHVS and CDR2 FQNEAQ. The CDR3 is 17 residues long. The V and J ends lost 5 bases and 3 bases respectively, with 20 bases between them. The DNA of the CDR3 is TGTGCCAGCAGCAAAGGAGGGGAAGGATCAGTTGGAAACACCATATATTTT. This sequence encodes CASSKGGEGSVGNTIYF.

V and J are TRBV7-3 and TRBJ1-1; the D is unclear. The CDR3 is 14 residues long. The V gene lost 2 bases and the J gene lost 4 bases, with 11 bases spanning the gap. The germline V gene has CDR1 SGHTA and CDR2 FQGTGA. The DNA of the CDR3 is TGTGCCAGCAGCTTAGAGGGAGGACGCACTGAAGCTTTCTTT. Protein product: CASSLEGGRTEAFF. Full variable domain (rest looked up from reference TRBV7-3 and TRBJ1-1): GAGVSQTPSNKVTEKGKYVELRCDPISGHTALYWYRQSLGQGPEFLIYFQGTGAADDSGLPNDRFFAVRPEGSVSTLKIQRTERGDSAVYLCASSLEGGRTEAFFGQGTRLTVV.

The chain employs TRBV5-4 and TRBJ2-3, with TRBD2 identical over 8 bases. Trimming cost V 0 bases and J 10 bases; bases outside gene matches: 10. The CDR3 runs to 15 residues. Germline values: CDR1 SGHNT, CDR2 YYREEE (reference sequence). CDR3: CASSLVAGREGPQYF. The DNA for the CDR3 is TGTGCCAGCAGCTTGGTGGCGGGACGGGAGGGTCCGCAGTATTTT.

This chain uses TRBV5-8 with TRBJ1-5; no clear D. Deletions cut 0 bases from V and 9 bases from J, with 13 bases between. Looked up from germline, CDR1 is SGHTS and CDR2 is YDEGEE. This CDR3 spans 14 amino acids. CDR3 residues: CASSLAAALGPQHF. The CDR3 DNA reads TGTGCCAGCAGCTTGGCGGCAGCGCTAGGGCCCCAGCATTTT.

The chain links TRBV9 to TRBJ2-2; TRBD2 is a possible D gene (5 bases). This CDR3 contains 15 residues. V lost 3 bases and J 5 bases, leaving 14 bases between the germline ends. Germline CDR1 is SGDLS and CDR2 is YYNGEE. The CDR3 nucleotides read TGTGCCAGCAGCGGACCCACCGGGGTGACCGGGGAGCTGTTTTTT. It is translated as CASSGPTGVTGELFF.

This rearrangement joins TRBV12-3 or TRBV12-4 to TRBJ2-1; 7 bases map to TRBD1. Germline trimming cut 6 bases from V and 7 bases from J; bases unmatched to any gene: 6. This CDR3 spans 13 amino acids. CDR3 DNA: TGTGCCAGCAGATCGACAGGGCAAAATGAGCAGTTCTTC. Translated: CASRSTGQNEQFF.

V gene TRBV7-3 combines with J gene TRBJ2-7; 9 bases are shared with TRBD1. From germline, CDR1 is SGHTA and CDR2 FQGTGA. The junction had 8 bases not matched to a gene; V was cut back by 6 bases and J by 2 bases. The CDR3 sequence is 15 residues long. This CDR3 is CASSSGQGNTYEQYF. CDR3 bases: TGTGCCAGCAGTTCCGGACAGGGGAATACCTACGAGCAGTACTTC.

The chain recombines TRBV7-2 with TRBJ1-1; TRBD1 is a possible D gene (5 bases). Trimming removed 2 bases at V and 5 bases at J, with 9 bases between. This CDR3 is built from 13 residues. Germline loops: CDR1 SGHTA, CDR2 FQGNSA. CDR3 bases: TGTGCCAGCAGCTTACGGCGGGGGACTGAAGCTTTCTTT. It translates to CASSLRRGTEAFF.

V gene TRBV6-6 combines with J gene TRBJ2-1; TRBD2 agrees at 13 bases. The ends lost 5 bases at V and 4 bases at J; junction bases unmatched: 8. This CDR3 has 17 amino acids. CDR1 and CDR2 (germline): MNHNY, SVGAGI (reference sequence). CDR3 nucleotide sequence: TGTGCCAGCAGTCACACTAGCGGGGGGGCCCTATACAATGAGCAGTTCTTC. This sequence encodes CASSHTSGGALYNEQFF.